Below are 5 T cell receptor beta chains sequenced from a single sample in a study of blood T cell repertoires in COVID-19. The method was immunoSEQ multiplex PCR; TCRdb's version includes in-frame clones alone and lacks a portion of them. The table has roughly 100,000 clones, less than 95% seen once. The sample taken for sequencing was peripheral blood. The receptor source for this set is a man between 18 and 35 years old with COVID-19, enrolled during active disease.

CDR3 coding DNA: TGTGCCATCAGCCCTCCTAGCGGGAAAAACAATGAGCAGTTCTTC. This translates into CAISPPSGKNNEQFF. The V call is TRBV10-3, the J call TRBJ2-1, with 9 nucleotides matching TRBD2. Germline loops: CDR1 ENHRY, CDR2 SYGVKD. J lost 5 bases, V lost 6 bases, and 8 bases had no gene match. The CDR3 runs 15 residues.

This clone showed up just a few times. The same CDR3 can be traced to other DNA sequences in this sample. The genes are TRBV27 and TRBJ2-1; 9 nucleotides agree with TRBD2. Germline V lookup: CDR1 MNHEY, CDR2 SMNVEV (reference sequence). V was pared by 2 bases and J by 7 bases, with 0 bases of the junction left unmatched. CDR3 length: 13 amino acids. CDR3 sequence reads: CASSLSGRNEQFF. The CDR3, as DNA: TGTGCCAGCAGTTTAAGCGGGAGGAATGAGCAGTTCTTC.

As to this clone: At one end the junction does not follow the germline gene, possibly because of a read error. The chain combines TRBV9 with TRBJ1-4; D may be TRBD1 (5 bases). This CDR3 has 14 residues. Looked up from germline, CDR1 is SGDLS and CDR2 is YYNGEE. CDR3 loop: CASSVDPGREKLLF. The CDR3 DNA is TGTGCCAGCAGCGTAGACCCGGGGCGGGAAAAACTGCTTTTT.

Regarding this clone: At one of its ends the junction is not consistent with the germline gene, which may arise from a read error. The rearrangement links TRBV7-9 to TRBJ1-4, with 9 bases fitting TRBD1. Germline CDR1 and CDR2: SEHNR and FQNEAQ (reference sequence). The CDR3 is 17 amino acids. For the CDR3, the DNA is TGTGCCAGCAGCCCGGACAGGGGTTCGGGTACTAATGAAAAACTGCTTTTT. Protein sequence: CASSPDRGSGTNEKLLF.

This rearrangement joins TRBV7-9 to TRBJ1-2; 7 nucleotides match TRBD1. Germline CDR1 reads SEHNR; CDR2 reads FQNEAQ (reference sequence). The CDR3 has 14 residues. The V gene end was trimmed by 6 bases and the J gene end by 4 bases; junction bases not matched to a gene: 8. In DNA, the CDR3 is TGTGCCAGCAGTGACAGGGTGGAGGGCTATGGCTACACCTTC. Protein sequence: CASSDRVEGYGYTF. The whole variable domain, filled in from reference TRBV7-9 and TRBJ1-2, reads DTGVSQNPRHKITKRGQNVTFRCDPISEHNRLYWYRQTLGQGPEFLTYFQNEAQLEKSRLLSDRFSAERPKGSFSTLEIQRTEQGDSAMYLCASSDRVEGYGYTFGSGTRLTVV.